This T cell receptor beta chain was obtained from a study of neurological immune-mediated disorders. Study observations and caveats: When the repertoires were sorted by phylogenetic grouping, those of 18 of 34 multiple sclerosis patients ended up in one related-CDR3 cluster, a possible signature. No expanded-clone CDR3 amino acid sequence recurred across subjects, suggesting private TCR-beta repertoires. HTLV-1-associated myelopathy had the most TCR clonal expansion, while multiple sclerosis had the least, a level that fell below healthy controls.

This clonotype was counted ten times or more. Its antigen is undetermined. The cDNA was synthesized by means of template-switch 5'RACE, which was carried out with 10-nucleotide random UMIs. TCRdb analysed the 5' RACE reads with MiXCR anew, one entry per CDR3 protein. There are roughly 89,000 distinct CDR3 sequences in the sample; just over 2.5% occur only once, and 0.95% to 1.3% lies in the top ten. V shed 0 bases and J shed 7 bases, with 13 bases lying between them. CDR1 LGHDT and CDR2 YNNKEL come from the germline V gene (reference sequence). The CDR3 has 15 amino acids. The source is a woman aged 30 to 39 with multiple sclerosis. The material sequenced was PBMCs. The chain recombines TRBV3-1 with TRBJ1-3; D not resolved. CDR3 in amino acids: CASSQENLSRNTIYF. In DNA, the CDR3 is TGTGCCAGCAGCCAAGAAAATTTGAGCCGGAACACCATATATTTT.